These T cell receptor beta chains were read from a single sample in a study of OX40 agonist ivuxolimab in advanced cancers. The repertoire was sequenced with immunoSEQ multiplex PCR; TCRdb's copy has only in-frame clones and lacks some. The sample carries fewer than 80,000 clones, 86% recorded once. Sequencing used CD4+ or CD8+ T cells sorted from blood, obtained in a trial of the OX40 agonist ivuxolimab. Source of these receptors: an adult with an advanced solid tumor such as melanoma, head and neck, liver or kidney cancer. Each CDR3 is given with its conserved first and last residue. A D gene is named only where the DNA matches it firmly. Clone size is not always given. Where it is, it says once, few, many or a class for expanded clones.

size | D | J | V | length | DNA | CDR3
NA | NA | TRBJ2-7 | TRBV29-1 | 14 | TGCAGCGTTCGGGTACGGGACACCACCTACGAGCAGTACTTC | CSVRVRDTTYEQYF
NA | NA | TRBJ2-7 | TRBV2 | 12 | TGTGCCAGCAGTGAACACGGCCACGAGCAGTACTTC | CASSEHGHEQYF
NA | TRBD2 | TRBJ2-1 | TRBV9 | 16 | TGTGCCAGCAGCGTTGCGCAGCGGGGGGGCCACAATGAGCAGTTCTTC | CASSVAQRGGHNEQFF
NA | TRBD1 | TRBJ1-6 | TRBV5-6 | 17 | TGTGCCAGCAGCTTGGGAGGGACAGGCCGTTATAATTCACCCCTCCACTTT | CASSLGGTGRYNSPLHF
once | TRBD1 | TRBJ1-3 | TRBV6-1 | 14 | TGTGCCAGCACGGGGACAGGGGCTGGAAACACCATATATTTT | CASTGTGAGNTIYF
once | TRBD2 | TRBJ2-1 | TRBV7-3 | 16 | TGTGCCAGCAGCCGCCACGGGGGGGGAGGCTACAATGAGCAGTTCTTC | CASSRHGGGGYNEQFF
NA | NA | TRBJ2-7 | TRBV6-5 | 15 | TGTGCCAGCAAAACTACAGGGGAGGGGGCGGGGGAGCAGTACTTC | CASKTTGEGAGEQYF
NA | TRBD2 | TRBJ2-5 | TRBV6-1 | 15 | TGTGCCAGCAGTGAACGAGCTAGCGGGGGAGAGACCCAGTACTTC | CASSERASGGETQYF
NA | NA | TRBJ2-1 | TRBV27 | 14 | TGTGCCAGCAGTTCCCGGGACAAGTACAATGAGCAGTTCTTC | CASSSRDKYNEQFF
few | NA | TRBJ2-1 | TRBV7-8 | 16 | TGTGCCAGCAGCTTATTGGCGGGGGCCCGGGAGAAGGAGCAGTTCTTC | CASSLLAGAREKEQFF
NA | NA | TRBJ1-1 | TRBV11-2 | 13 | TGTGCCAGCAGCTTAGAGGGGGGGTGGGAAGCTTTCTTT | CASSLEGGWEAFF
NA | NA | TRBJ2-7 | TRBV11-2 | 14 | TGTGCCAGCAGCTTAGCTGAAGTATCCTACGAGCAGTACTTC | CASSLAEVSYEQYF
NA | NA | TRBJ2-5 | TRBV2 | 12 | TGTGCCAGCAGTCGGGGTTTTGAGACCCAGTACTTC | CASSRGFETQYF
few | TRBD2 | TRBJ2-5 | TRBV18 | 18 | TGTGCCAGCTCACCCCTGGAGGTTGGCGGGGGGCCGAGGGAGACCCAGTACTTC | CASSPLEVGGGPRETQYF
NA | NA | TRBJ1-1 | TRBV18 | 15 | TGTGCCAGCTCACCATTGGACAGTTTCCCCCCTGAAGCTTTCTTT | CASSPLDSFPPEAFF
NA | NA | TRBJ1-1 | TRBV6-1 | 15 | TGTGCCAGCAGGGAACCGGGGCAGGGATACACTGAAGCTTTCTTT | CASREPGQGYTEAFF
NA | TRBD2 | TRBJ2-3 | TRBV4-1 | 17 | TGCGCCAGCAGCCAAGTGCTAGCGGGGGGGCGAATAGATACGCAGTATTTT | CASSQVLAGGRIDTQYF
NA | TRBD1 | TRBJ1-1 | TRBV5-4 | 14 | TGTGCCAGCAGCGGCGCAAGACAGGGGCGAGAGACTTTCTTT | CASSGARQGRETFF
NA | NA | TRBJ1-1 | TRBV19 | 14 | TGTGCCAGTACCCGGGACATCCGTGGCACTGAAGCTTTCTTT | CASTRDIRGTEAFF
NA | NA | TRBJ2-2 | TRBV5-1 | 16 | TGCGCCAGCAGCGTAAGACAAACCTCTCGGGGCGGGGAGCTGTTTTTT | CASSVRQTSRGGELFF
NA | NA | TRBJ2-1 | TRBV15 | 14 | TGTGCCACCAGCAGAGTAGTCAGTTTTCATGAGCAGTTCTTC | CATSRVVSFHEQFF
few | TRBD2 | TRBJ2-1 | TRBV19 | 15 | TGTGCCAGTAGTCCCGGGACTAGCGGGTACAATGAGCAGTTCTTC | CASSPGTSGYNEQFF
once | NA | TRBJ2-5 | TRBV7-7 | 15 | TGTGCTAGCAGCTTAGCTGGGGGCGCGAAAGAGACCCAGTACTTC | CASSLAGGAKETQYF
few | NA | TRBJ2-7 | TRBV28 | 14 | TGTGCCAGCAGTGCTACAGCGACCCTTTACGAGCAGTACTTC | CASSATATLYEQYF
NA | TRBD1 | TRBJ2-7 | TRBV18 | 18 | TGTGCCAGCTCACCTACCTCCGGGACAGGGGGGAGCTCCTACGAGCAGTACTTC | CASSPTSGTGGSSYEQYF
NA | NA | TRBJ2-7 | TRBV10-3 | 15 | TGTGCCATCAGTGAAGAGGGGCGCGCCATGAACGAGCAGTACTTC | CAISEEGRAMNEQYF
NA | NA | TRBJ2-5 | TRBV4-2 | 14 | TGTGCCAGCAGCCAAGAGTCGAACCAAGAGACCCAGTACTTC | CASSQESNQETQYF
NA | NA | TRBJ2-1 | TRBV29-1 | 16 | TGCAGCGTTGAAGTACGCGGGGCCACGGGGGAGAATGAGCAGTTCTTC | CSVEVRGATGENEQFF
NA | NA | TRBJ1-1 | TRBV5-6 | 12 | TGTGCCAGCAGCTTGGAGGGGACTGAAGCTTTCTTT | CASSLEGTEAFF
few | TRBD1 | TRBJ1-2 | TRBV19 | 15 | TGTGCCAGTAATACGCCCGGGACAGGGAGCTATGGCTACACCTTC | CASNTPGTGSYGYTF
few | NA | TRBJ1-4 | TRBV7-9 | 13 | TGTGCCAGCACCGATACAGTGAAGCGAGAACTGTTTTTT | CASTDTVKRELFF
NA | NA | TRBJ2-7 | TRBV18 | 16 | TGTGCCAGCTCACCCTCGGGCCCCTCGGCTTCCTCCGAGCAGTACTTC | CASSPSGPSASSEQYF
NA | NA | TRBJ1-2 | TRBV28 | 15 | TGTGCCAGCAGTCCAATCGACAGGTCTAACTATGGCTACACCTTC | CASSPIDRSNYGYTF
NA | TRBD2 | TRBJ2-3 | TRBV13 | 20 | TGTGCCAGCAGCGAAGCCTGGTGGCGGGGGAGAAACCGTGCGCCCGATACGCAGTATTTT | CASSEAWWRGRNRAPDTQYF
NA | NA | TRBJ2-2 | TRBV27 | 16 | TGTGCCAGCGGGTTCCCGTGGGGGGCCGGGACCGGGGAGCTGTTTTTT | CASGFPWGAGTGELFF
NA | NA | TRBJ2-3 | TRBV6-6 | 11 | TGTGCCAGCAGTTATCTAGATACGCAGTATTTT | CASSYLDTQYF
NA | NA | TRBJ1-3 | TRBV7-2 | 17 | TGTGCCAGCAGCTTAGCTCCATCAGGGGTGGGTGGAAACACCATATATTTT | CASSLAPSGVGGNTIYF
NA | NA | TRBJ1-4 | TRBV5-4 | 15 | TGTGCCAGCAGCTTGTCAGGACAGAATAATGAAAAACTGTTTTTT | CASSLSGQNNEKLFF
NA | TRBD2 | TRBJ2-1 | TRBV18 | 15 | TGTGCCAGCTTGGGCCTAGCGGGGGGTTACAATGAGCAGTTCTTC | CASLGLAGGYNEQFF
NA | NA | TRBJ2-4 | TRBV25-1 | 15 | TGTGCCAGCAGTGACCCTACAGGGCCCTGGAACATTCAGTACTTC | CASSDPTGPWNIQYF
NA | NA | TRBJ2-7 | TRBV10-1 | 16 | TGCGCCAGCAGTGAGATTCGTGGGGGGGCTTTGTACGAGCAGTACTTC | CASSEIRGGALYEQYF
NA | NA | TRBJ1-1 | TRBV18 | 15 | TGTGCCAGCTCACCAGTTACACTCCAAAACACTGAAGCTTTCTTT | CASSPVTLQNTEAFF
NA | NA | TRBJ2-3 | TRBV9 | 13 | TGTGCCAGCAGCGTAGATGCGGGAGATACGCAGTATTTT | CASSVDAGDTQYF
NA | NA | TRBJ2-2 | TRBV7-9 | 15 | TGTGCCAGCAGCTTAGGGGACACCGACACCGGGGAGCTGTTTTTT | CASSLGDTDTGELFF
NA | TRBD2 | TRBJ2-3 | TRBV19 | 14 | TGTGCCAGCGGGAGGGGACCCTACGAAGATACGCAGTATTTT | CASGRGPYEDTQYF
NA | NA | TRBJ1-6 | TRBV19 | 14 | TGTGCCAGTCAGACGGCAGGGGTGAGTTCACCCCTCCACTTT | CASQTAGVSSPLHF
NA | TRBD1 | TRBJ1-2 | TRBV18 | 15 | TGTGCCAGCTCACCCCGGACAGGGGGAAACTATGGCTACACCTTC | CASSPRTGGNYGYTF
NA | NA | TRBJ1-3 | TRBV6-1 | 15 | TGTGCCAGCAGTGAATCGGCAGGGTTTGGAAACACCATATATTTT | CASSESAGFGNTIYF
NA | NA | TRBJ2-1 | TRBV6-1 | 13 | TGTGCCAGCAGGAACCCGACTAGGAATGAGCAGTTCTTC | CASRNPTRNEQFF
NA | NA | TRBJ2-1 | TRBV4-2 | 17 | TGTGCCAGCAGCCAAGTAAAGATTTCTAGCTCCTACAATGAGCAGTTCTTC | CASSQVKISSSYNEQFF